The clone carrying this T cell receptor (beta chain) has a single count. Trimming took 2 bases from V and 2 from J, leaving 9 bases between them. This CDR3 is 14 amino acids long. CDR1 and CDR2 (germline): SGHTA, FQGTGA. TCRdb's table, derived via immunoSEQ multiplex PCR, lists solely in-frame clones and lacks some. The sample includes approximately 13,000 clones, more than 85% of them seen just once. The entry originates in a study of graft-versus-host responses after intestinal transplantation. Study-wide background: As for transplant type, recipients had multivisceral, liver-intestinal, or isolated intestinal grafts.

This specimen consisted of PBMCs, obtained about 32 months after intestinal transplantation. This clonotype originated in a human patient who received an intestinal transplant, so some T cells may come from the graft donor. This sequence joins TRBV7-3 and TRBJ1-1; D is undetermined. The CDR3 sequence: CASSLVAGNTEAFF. The CDR3 nucleotides read TGTGCCAGCAGCTTAGTGGCCGGCAACACTGAAGCTTTCTTT.